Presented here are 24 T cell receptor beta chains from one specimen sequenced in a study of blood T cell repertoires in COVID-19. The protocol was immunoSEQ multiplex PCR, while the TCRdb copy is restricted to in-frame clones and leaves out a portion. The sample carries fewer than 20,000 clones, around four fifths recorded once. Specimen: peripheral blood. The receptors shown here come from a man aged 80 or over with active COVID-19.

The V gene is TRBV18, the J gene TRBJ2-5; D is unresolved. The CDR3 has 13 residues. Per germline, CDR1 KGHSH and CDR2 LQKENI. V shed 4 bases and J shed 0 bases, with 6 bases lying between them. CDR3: CASSLPNQETQYF. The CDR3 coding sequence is TGTGCCAGCTCACTACCCAACCAAGAGACCCAGTACTTC.

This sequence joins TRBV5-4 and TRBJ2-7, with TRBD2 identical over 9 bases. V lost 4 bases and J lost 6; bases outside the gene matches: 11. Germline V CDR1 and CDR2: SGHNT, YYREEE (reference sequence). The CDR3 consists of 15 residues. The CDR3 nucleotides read TGTGCCAGCAGCCCCGACCCTAGCGGGACGGTCGAGCAGTACTTC. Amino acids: CASSPDPSGTVEQYF. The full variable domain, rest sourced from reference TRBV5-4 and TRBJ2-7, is ETGVTQSPTHLIKTRGQQVTLRCSSQSGHNTVSWYQQALGQGPQFIFQYYREEENGRGNFPPRFSGLQFPNYSSELNVNALELDDSALYLCASSPDPSGTVEQYFGPGTRLTVT.

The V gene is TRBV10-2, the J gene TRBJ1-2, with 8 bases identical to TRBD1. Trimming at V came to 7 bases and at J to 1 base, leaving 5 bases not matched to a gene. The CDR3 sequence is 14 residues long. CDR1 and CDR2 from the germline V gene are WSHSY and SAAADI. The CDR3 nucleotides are TGCGCCAGCACGGGGACAGGAGTTAACTATGGCTACACCTTC. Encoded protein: CASTGTGVNYGYTF.

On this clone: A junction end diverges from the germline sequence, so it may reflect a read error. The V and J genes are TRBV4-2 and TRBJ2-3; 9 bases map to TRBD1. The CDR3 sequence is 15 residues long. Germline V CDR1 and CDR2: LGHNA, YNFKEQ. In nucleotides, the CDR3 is TGTGCCAGCGGCCAAGCCGGGACAGGGACAGATACGCAGTATTTT. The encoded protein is CASGQAGTGTDTQYF.

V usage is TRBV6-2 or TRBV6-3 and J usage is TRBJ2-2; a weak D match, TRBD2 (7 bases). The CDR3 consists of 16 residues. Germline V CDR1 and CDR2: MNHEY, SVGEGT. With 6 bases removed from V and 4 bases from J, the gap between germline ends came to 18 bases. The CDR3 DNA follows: TGTGCCAGCAGCGACCTACAGGGAGGGGGCACCGGGGAGCTGTTTTTT. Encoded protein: CASSDLQGGGTGELFF.

CDR3 loop: CASSLRDTQYF. The CDR3 DNA reads TGTGCCAGCAGCCTTCGGGATACGCAGTATTTT. The J gene is TRBJ2-3, the V gene TRBV14; the D is unclear. V lost 4 bases and J 6 bases, leaving 5 bases between the germline ends. CDR3 length equals 11 residues. The germline V gene encodes CDR1 SGHDN and CDR2 FVKESK. Full variable domain (remainder filled in from reference TRBV14 and TRBJ2-3): EAGVTQFPSHSVIEKGQTVTLRCDPISGHDNLYWYRRVMGKEIKFLLHFVKESKQDESGMPNNRFLAERTGGTYSTLKVQPAELEDSGVYFCASSLRDTQYFGPGTRLTVL.

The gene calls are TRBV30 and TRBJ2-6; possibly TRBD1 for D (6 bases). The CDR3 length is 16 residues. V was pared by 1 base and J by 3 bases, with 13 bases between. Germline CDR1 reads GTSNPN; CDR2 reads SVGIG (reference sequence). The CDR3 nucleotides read TGTGCCTGGAGTGGTGCAGGGGCGGGTGGGGCCAACGTCCTGACTTTC. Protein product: CAWSGAGAGGANVLTF.

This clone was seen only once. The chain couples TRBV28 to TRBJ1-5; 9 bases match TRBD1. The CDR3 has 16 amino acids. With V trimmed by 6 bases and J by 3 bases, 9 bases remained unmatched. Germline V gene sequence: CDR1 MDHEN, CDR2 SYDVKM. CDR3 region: CASSPTGGNVNQPQHF. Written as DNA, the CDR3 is TGTGCCAGCAGCCCTACAGGGGGCAATGTCAATCAGCCCCAGCATTTT.

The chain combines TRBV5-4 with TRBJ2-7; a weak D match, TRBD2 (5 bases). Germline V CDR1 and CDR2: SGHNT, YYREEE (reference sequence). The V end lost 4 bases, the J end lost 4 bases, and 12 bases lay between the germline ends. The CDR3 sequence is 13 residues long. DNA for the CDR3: TGTGCCAGCAGCGGATCAGACTATTACGAGCAGTACTTC. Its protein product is CASSGSDYYEQYF.

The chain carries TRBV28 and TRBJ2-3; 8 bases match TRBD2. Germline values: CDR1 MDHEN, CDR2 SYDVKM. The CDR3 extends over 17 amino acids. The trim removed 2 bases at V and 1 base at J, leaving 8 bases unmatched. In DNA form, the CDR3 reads TGTGCCAGCAGTTTAATCCGGGAGGGCCCCCGCACAGATACGCAGTATTTT. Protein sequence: CASSLIREGPRTDTQYF. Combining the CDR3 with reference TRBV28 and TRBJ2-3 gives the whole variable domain DVKVTQSSRYLVKRTGEKVFLECVQDMDHENMFWYRQDPGLGLRLIYFSYDVKMKEKGDIPEGYSVSREKKERFSLILESASTNQTSMYLCASSLIREGPRTDTQYFGPGTRLTVL.

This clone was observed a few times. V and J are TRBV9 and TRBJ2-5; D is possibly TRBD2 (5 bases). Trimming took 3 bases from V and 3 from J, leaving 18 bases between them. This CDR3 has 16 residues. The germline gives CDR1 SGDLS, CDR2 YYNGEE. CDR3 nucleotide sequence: TGTGCCAGCAGCGATACCCCCGGGGAGAGGGAAGAGACCCAGTACTTC. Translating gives CASSDTPGEREETQYF.

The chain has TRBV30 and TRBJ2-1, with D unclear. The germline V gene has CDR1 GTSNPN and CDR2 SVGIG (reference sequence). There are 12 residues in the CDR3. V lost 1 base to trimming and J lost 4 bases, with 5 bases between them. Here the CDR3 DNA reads TGTGCCTGGAGTGGACTGTACAATGAGCAGTTCTTC. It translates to CAWSGLYNEQFF.

DNA of the CDR3: TGCGCCAGCAGTGGGGTGGGACAGGGGACTCAGCCCCAGCATTTT. Translated, it gives CASSGVGQGTQPQHF. The chain has TRBV10-2 and TRBJ1-5; 10 positions match TRBD1. CDR1 is WSHSY and CDR2 is SAAADI in the germline V gene. The V gene end was trimmed by 4 bases and the J gene end by 6 bases; junction bases not matched to a gene: 6. The CDR3 runs to 15 residues.

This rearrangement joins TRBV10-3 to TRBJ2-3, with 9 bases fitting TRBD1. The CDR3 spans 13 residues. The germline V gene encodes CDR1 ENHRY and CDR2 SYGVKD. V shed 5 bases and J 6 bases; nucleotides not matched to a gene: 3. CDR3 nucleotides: TGTGCCATCAGTCCCGACAGGGGGGATACGCAGTATTTT. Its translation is CAISPDRGDTQYF.

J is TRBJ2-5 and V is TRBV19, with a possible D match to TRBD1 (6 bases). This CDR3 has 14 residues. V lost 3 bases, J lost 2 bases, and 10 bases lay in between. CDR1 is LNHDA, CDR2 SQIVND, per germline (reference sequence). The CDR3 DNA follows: TGTGCCAGTAGTATTGGGGGCCAACAAGAGACCCAGTACTTC. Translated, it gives CASSIGGQQETQYF. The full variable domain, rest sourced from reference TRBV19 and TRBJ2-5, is DGGITQSPKYLFRKEGQNVTLSCEQNLNHDAMYWYRQDPGQGLRLIYYSQIVNDFQKGDIAEGYSVSREKKESFPLTVTSAQKNPTAFYLCASSIGGQQETQYFGPGTRLLVL.

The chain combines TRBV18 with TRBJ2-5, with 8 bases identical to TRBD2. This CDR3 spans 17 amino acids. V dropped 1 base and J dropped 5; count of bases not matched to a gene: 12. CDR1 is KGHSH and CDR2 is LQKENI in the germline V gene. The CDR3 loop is CASSPRSASGSGETQYF. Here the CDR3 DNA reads TGTGCCAGCTCACCACGGTCCGCGAGCGGGAGTGGTGAGACCCAGTACTTC.

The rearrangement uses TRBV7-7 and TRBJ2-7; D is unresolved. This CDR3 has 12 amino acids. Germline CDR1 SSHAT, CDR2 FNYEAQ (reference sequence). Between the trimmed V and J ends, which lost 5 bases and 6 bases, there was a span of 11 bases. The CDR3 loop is CASSPRQVEQYF. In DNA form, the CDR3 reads TGTGCCAGCAGCCCACGACAAGTCGAGCAGTACTTC.

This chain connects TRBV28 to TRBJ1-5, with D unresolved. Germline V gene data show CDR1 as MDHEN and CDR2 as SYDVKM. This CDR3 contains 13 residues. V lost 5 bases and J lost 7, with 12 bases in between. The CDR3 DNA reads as TGTGCCAGCAGTCGATCTCCTAGCCAGCCCCAGCATTTT. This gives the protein CASSRSPSQPQHF.

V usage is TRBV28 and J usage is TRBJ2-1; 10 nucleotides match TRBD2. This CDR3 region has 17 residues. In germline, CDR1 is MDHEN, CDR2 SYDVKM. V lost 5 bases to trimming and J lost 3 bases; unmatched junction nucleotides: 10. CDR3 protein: CASSTGLARGNYNEQFF. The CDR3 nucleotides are TGTGCCAGCAGTACGGGACTAGCGCGGGGTAACTACAATGAGCAGTTCTTC.

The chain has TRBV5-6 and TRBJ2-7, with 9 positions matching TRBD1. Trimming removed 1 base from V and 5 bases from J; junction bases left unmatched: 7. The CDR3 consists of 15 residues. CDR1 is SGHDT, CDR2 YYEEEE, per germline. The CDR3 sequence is CASSLRGTGRNEQYF. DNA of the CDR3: TGTGCCAGCAGCTTGAGGGGGACAGGGAGGAACGAGCAGTACTTC.

The CDR3 DNA reads TGTGCCATCAGTCAGGGACGTGCTTGGGATTTAGCGGGAGGAGCTGGCGCCGGGGAGCTGTTTTTT. The encoded protein is CAISQGRAWDLAGGAGAGELFF. The chain is built from TRBV10-3 and TRBJ2-2; 10 bases map to TRBD2. The length of the CDR3 is 22 residues. V was pared by 5 bases and J by 6 bases, with 27 bases of the junction left unmatched. Germline V gene lookup returns CDR1 ENHRY and CDR2 SYGVKD.

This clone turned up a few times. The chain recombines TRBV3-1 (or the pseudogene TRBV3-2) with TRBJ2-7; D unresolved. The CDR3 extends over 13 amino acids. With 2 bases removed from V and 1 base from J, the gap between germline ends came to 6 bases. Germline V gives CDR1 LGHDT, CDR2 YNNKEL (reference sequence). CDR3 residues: CASSQRESYEQYF. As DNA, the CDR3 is TGTGCCAGCAGCCAACGAGAATCCTACGAGCAGTACTTC.

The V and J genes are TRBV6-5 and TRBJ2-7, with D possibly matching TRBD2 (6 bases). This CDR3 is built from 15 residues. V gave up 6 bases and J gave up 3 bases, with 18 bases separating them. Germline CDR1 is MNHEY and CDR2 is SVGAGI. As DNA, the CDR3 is TGTGCCAGCAGCGCAATGGGAAGCGGGCTCTACGAGCAGTACTTC. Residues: CASSAMGSGLYEQYF.

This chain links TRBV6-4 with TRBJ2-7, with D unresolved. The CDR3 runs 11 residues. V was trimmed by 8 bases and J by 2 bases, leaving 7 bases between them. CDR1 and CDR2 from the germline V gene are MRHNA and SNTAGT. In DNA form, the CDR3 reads TGTGCCAGCTCACGAGCCTACGAGCAGTACTTC. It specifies CASSRAYEQYF.